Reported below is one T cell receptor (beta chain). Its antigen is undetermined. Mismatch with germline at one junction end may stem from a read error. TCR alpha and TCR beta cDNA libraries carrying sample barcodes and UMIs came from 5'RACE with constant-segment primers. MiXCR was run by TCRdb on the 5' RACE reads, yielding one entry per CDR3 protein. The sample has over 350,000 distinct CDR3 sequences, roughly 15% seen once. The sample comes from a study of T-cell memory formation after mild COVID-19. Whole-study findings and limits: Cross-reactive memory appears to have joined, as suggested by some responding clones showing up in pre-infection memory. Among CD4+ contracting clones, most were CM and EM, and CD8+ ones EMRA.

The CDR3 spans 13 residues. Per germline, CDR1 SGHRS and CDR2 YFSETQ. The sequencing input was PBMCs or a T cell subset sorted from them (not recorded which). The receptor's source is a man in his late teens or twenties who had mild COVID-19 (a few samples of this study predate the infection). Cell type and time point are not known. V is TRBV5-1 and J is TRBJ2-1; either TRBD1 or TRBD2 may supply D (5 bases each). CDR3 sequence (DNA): TGCACCAGCAGCCTGGGGACGATGAATGAGCAGTTCTTC. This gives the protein CTSSLGTMNEQFF.